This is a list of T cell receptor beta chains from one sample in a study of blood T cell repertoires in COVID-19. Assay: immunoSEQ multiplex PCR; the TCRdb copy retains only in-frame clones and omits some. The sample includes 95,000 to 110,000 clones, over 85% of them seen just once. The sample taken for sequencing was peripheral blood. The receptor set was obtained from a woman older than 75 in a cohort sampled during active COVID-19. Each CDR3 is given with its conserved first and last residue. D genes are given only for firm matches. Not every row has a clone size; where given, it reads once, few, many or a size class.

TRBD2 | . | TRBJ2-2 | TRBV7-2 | TGTGCCAGCAGTTTGACTAGCGGGAGGCCTGCCACCGGGGAGCTGTTTTTT | CASSLTSGRPATGELFF
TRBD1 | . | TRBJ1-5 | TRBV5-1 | TGCGCCAGTTGTTCTCTTCCAGGGGGCGGTCAGCCCCAGCATTTT | CASCSLPGGGQPQHF
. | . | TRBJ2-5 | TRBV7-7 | TGTGCTAGCAGCTTAGCGGGACAGGGGACCCAGTACTTC | CASSLAGQGTQYF
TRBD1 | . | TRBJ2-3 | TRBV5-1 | TGCGCCAGCAGCGCCGGGACAGGGGCCCCTACGCAGTATTTT | CASSAGTGAPTQYF
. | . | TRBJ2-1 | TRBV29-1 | TGCAGCGCCGGGGGCTCCTACAATGAGCAGTTCTTC | CSAGGSYNEQFF
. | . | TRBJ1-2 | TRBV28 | TGTGCCAGCAGGAGACCGGGGACTGACCGGGGGGGGACCTATGGCTACACCTTC | CASRRPGTDRGGTYGYTF
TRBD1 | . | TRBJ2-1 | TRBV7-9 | TGTGCCAGCAGGGACAGGGACGGAGGAAGCTCCTACAATGAGCAGTTCTTC | CASRDRDGGSSYNEQFF
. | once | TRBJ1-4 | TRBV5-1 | TGCGCCAGCAGCTTGGCCTTAGGGGGTGGTGAAAAACTGTTTTTT | CASSLALGGGEKLFF
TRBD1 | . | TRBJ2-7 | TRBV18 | TGTGCCAGCTCACAAACGGACAGGGGGAGTTACGAGCAGTACTTC | CASSQTDRGSYEQYF
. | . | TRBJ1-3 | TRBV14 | TGTGCCAGCAGCCAACCTGGAGGCCCCACTGGAAACACCATATATTTT | CASSQPGGPTGNTIYF
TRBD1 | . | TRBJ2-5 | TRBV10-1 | TGCGCCAGCAGTGGGAACAGGGGGTTTCAAGAGACCCAGTACTTC | CASSGNRGFQETQYF
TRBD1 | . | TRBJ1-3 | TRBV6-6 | TGTGCCAGCAGTCTTCGGACAGGGAAGGAATTTGGAAACACCATATATTTT | CASSLRTGKEFGNTIYF
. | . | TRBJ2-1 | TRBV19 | TGTGCCAGTACAGCTAGAGGAGAGCAGTTCTTC | CASTARGEQFF
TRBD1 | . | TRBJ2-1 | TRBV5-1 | TGCGCCAGCAGCGTACAGGGGGCCGCCTACAATGAGCAGTTCTTC | CASSVQGAAYNEQFF
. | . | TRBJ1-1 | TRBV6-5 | TGTGCCAGCATGGGGCGTAACACTGAAGCTTTCTTT | CASMGRNTEAFF
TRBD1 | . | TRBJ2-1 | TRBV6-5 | TGTGCCAGCACCTCCGGGACAGGGGGAGTCAATGAGCAGTTCTTC | CASTSGTGGVNEQFF
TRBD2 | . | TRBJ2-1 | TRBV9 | TGTGCCAGCAGCCAGACTAGCGGGGGGGCCTACGAGCAGTTCTTC | CASSQTSGGAYEQFF
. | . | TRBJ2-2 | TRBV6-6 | TGTGCCAGCAGCCCTATTGCCGGGGAGCTGTTTTTT | CASSPIAGELFF
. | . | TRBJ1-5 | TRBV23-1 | TGCGCCAGCACCTACTTCCGGGGGGGCCGAGGCAATCAGCCCCAGCATTTT | CASTYFRGGRGNQPQHF
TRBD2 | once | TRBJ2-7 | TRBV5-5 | TGTGCCAGCAGCGAAGCCCTAAGATGGGGGGGCGAGCAGTACTTC | CASSEALRWGGEQYF
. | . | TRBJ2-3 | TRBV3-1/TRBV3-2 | TGTGCCAGCAGCCAAACGGGGGTAAGCACAGATACGCAGTATTTT | CASSQTGVSTDTQYF
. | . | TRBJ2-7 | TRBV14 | TGTGCCAGCAGCGCCCCGCCCGGGCAGGGAACCTACGAGCAGTACTTC | CASSAPPGQGTYEQYF
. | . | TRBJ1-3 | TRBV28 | TGTGCCAGCAGTCCCGTCGGGGATGGAAACACCATATATTTT | CASSPVGDGNTIYF
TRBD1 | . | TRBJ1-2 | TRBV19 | TGTGCCAGTAGTCCTCCGGGACAGGGAAGATATGGCTACACCTTC | CASSPPGQGRYGYTF
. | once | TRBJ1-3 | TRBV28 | TGTGCCAGCAGTCGTTTGGGGGGTTATGGAAACACCATATATTTT | CASSRLGGYGNTIYF
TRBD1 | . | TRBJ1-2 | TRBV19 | TGTGCCAGTCAAGGGGACAGGGTAGGATATGGTGATGGCTACACCTTC | CASQGDRVGYGDGYTF
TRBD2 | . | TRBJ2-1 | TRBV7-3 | TGTGCCAGCAGCTTAAACCTAGCGGGGGCTCACAATGAGCAGTTCTTC | CASSLNLAGAHNEQFF
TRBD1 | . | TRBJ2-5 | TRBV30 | TGTGCCCGCGGACAGGGGAAGACCCAGTACTTC | CARGQGKTQYF
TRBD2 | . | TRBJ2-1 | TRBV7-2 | TGTGCCAGCAGCGCCGTGGCGGGGGGTTACAATGAGCAGTTCTTC | CASSAVAGGYNEQFF
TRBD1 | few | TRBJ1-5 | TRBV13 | TGTGCCAGCAGTTCGGGACAGGGGTCCAATCAGCCCCAGCATTTT | CASSSGQGSNQPQHF